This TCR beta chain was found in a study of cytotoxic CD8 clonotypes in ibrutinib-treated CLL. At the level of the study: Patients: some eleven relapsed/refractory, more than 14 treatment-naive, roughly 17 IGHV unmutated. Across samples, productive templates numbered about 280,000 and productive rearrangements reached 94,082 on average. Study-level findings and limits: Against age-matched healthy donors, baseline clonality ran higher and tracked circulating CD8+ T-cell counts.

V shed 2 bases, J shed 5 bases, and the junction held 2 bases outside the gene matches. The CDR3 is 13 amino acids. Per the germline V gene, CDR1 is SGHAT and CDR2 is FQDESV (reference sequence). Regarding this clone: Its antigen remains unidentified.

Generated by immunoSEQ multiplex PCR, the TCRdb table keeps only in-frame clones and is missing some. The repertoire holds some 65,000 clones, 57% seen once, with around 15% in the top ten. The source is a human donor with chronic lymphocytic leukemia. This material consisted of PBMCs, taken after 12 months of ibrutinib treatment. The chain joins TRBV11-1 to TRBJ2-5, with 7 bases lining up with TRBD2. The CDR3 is CASSLFGRETQYF. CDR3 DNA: TGTGCCAGCAGCTTATTCGGGAGGGAGACCCAGTACTTC.